Included here is one T cell receptor beta chain sequence, with context. Its cognate antigen is unknown. Combining a sample-barcoded 5' primer with a J-beta primer mix, a second PCR ran for about 7 to 12 cycles. In TCRdb, the 5' RACE reads were re-called with MiXCR into one record per CDR3 protein. The top ten hold roughly 34% of the sample, which has approximately 690,000 distinct CDR3 sequences, roughly 50% seen once. This CDR3 spans 13 amino acids. The V end was cut by 10 bases, the J end by 2 bases, with 14 bases between. The germline gives CDR1 SNHLY, CDR2 FYNNEI. This sample is part of a study of blood T cells in healthy people across ages. Study-level findings and limits: One million T cells yielded diversity estimates that were considered underestimates. CMV status of donors was not determined, possibly confounding expanded clonotype changes.

The rearrangement links TRBV2 to TRBJ2-5; D remains ambiguous. This clonotype was obtained from a man aged 60-69 years in good health. The sequencing sample was made of blood. DNA of the CDR3: TGTGCCATTATATACAGCGTTCAAGAGACCCAGTACTTC. This encodes CAIIYSVQETQYF.